Presented here are 18 T cell receptor beta chains from one specimen sequenced in a study of blood T cell repertoires in COVID-19. Method: immunoSEQ multiplex PCR; TCRdb's copy keeps in-frame clones and lacks some. The repertoire has some 40,000 clones, around 80% of them found once; the top ten carry around 17%. Sequencing was carried out using peripheral blood. These receptor sequences come from an older man with acute or convalescent COVID-19.

The chain joins TRBV4-1 to TRBJ2-3; no clear D gene. The CDR3 spans 15 residues. Germline-derived CDR1 and CDR2 are MGHRA and YSYEKL. Trimming removed 3 bases from V and 0 bases from J, with 10 bases in between. This CDR3 reads CASSQEPSSTDTQYF. The CDR3 nucleotides are TGCGCCAGCAGCCAGGAGCCTTCTAGCACAGATACGCAGTATTTT.

The chain carries TRBV9 and TRBJ1-1; 8 positions agree with TRBD1. V trimming: 2 bases; J trimming: 8 bases; junction bases outside the gene matches: 8. This CDR3 has 14 residues. The germline gives CDR1 SGDLS, CDR2 YYNGEE. DNA for the CDR3: TGTGCCAGCAGCGTCCGATCACAGGGGGAAGAAGCTTTCTTT. It specifies CASSVRSQGEEAFF.

This clone showed up just once. Just one base apart from a much larger clone, this may be a read error. The genes are TRBV2 and TRBJ1-6, with 7 bases identical to TRBD1. There are 14 residues in the CDR3. Trimming removed 10 bases from V and 10 bases from J; junction bases left unmatched: 13. CDR1 is SNHLY, CDR2 FYNNEI, per germline. CDR3 coding DNA: TGTGCCATTTCGATAGGGGGCAACTGGTCACCCCTCCACTTT. This gives the protein CAISIGGNWSPLHF.

This chain connects TRBV9 to TRBJ1-2; 10 positions match TRBD1. Germline V lookup: CDR1 SGDLS, CDR2 YYNGEE. Unmatched junction bases numbered 1, after V lost 0 bases and J lost 2 bases. The CDR3 runs 15 residues. CDR3 loop: CASSVEGQGNYGYTF. The CDR3 region has the DNA TGTGCCAGCAGCGTAGAGGGACAGGGGAACTATGGCTACACCTTC.

The chain links TRBV5-1 to TRBJ2-7, with TRBD1 identical over 11 bases. In germline, CDR1 is SGHRS, CDR2 YFSETQ. V lost 4 bases to trimming and J lost 5 bases; unmatched junction nucleotides: 8. This CDR3 is 15 amino acids long. The CDR3 loop reads CASSPGQGAVNEQYF. CDR3 DNA sequence: TGCGCCAGCAGCCCCGGACAGGGGGCAGTCAACGAGCAGTACTTC.

CDR3 in DNA: TGTGCCAGCAGCCGGGACATTTCCCCGTCTAACTATGGCTACACCTTC. Translated: CASSRDISPSNYGYTF. The gene calls are TRBV11-2 and TRBJ1-2; weak D call: TRBD1 (6 bases). The CDR3 spans 16 residues. V gave up 5 bases and J gave up 0 bases, with 16 bases separating them. Germline assignment: CDR1 SGHAT and CDR2 FQNNGV.

This rearrangement joins TRBV4-3 to TRBJ2-1; tentatively, D is TRBD2 (6 bases). Trimming stripped 0 bases from V and 4 bases from J, with 16 bases between. The CDR3 consists of 17 residues. Germline V gene lookup returns CDR1 LGHNA and CDR2 YSLEER. CDR3 DNA sequence: TGCGCCAGCAGCCAAGATTTTAGCGGATATGGATACAATGAGCAGTTCTTC. It codes for CASSQDFSGYGYNEQFF.

The genes are TRBV7-9 and TRBJ1-2; 11 nucleotides align to TRBD1. Germline-derived CDR1 and CDR2 are SEHNR and FQNEAQ (reference sequence). This CDR3 region has 17 residues. Trimming took 1 base from V and 4 from J; bases not matched to a gene: 8. CDR3 bases: TGTGCCAGCAGCTTAGAAGGTCCGGACAGGGGGCCCTATGGCTACACCTTC. Translation: CASSLEGPDRGPYGYTF.

The V call is TRBV25-1, the J call TRBJ1-2; a weak D match, TRBD1 (5 bases). The germline V gene has CDR1 MGHDK and CDR2 SYGVNS. V gave up 3 bases and J gave up 7 bases, with 18 bases separating them. The CDR3 spans 15 residues. The CDR3 DNA follows: TGTGCCAGCAGTGAGCTGACAGTGAACCCAGGTGGCTACACCTTC. It specifies CASSELTVNPGGYTF.

The chain links TRBV9 to TRBJ2-5; TRBD2 might be the D (6 bases). CDR3 length: 15 residues. V was trimmed by 0 bases and J by 5 bases, leaving 14 bases between them. The germline gives CDR1 SGDLS, CDR2 YYNGEE. CDR3 coding DNA: TGTGCCAGCAGCGTAGTCGGGGGAACTAGGGAGACCCAGTACTTC. Protein sequence: CASSVVGGTRETQYF.

V is TRBV6-5 and J is TRBJ1-1, with 8 bases lining up with TRBD1. Trimming took 6 bases from V and 1 from J; bases not matched to a gene: 7. The CDR3 has 15 residues. The V gene's germline CDR1 is MNHEY and CDR2 SVGAGI. The CDR3 spells CASRGQGSGNTEAFF. The CDR3 region has the DNA TGTGCCAGCAGAGGACAGGGATCGGGGAACACTGAAGCTTTCTTT.

The chain links TRBV19 to TRBJ2-5; 8 nucleotides align to TRBD1. Germline V gene lookup returns CDR1 LNHDA and CDR2 SQIVND (reference sequence). The V segment lost 4 bases and the J segment 2 bases; nucleotides outside the gene matches: 12. This CDR3 comprises 17 residues. The DNA of the CDR3 is TGTGCCAGTAGTAGGACAGGGAAGAATAACTTACAAGAGACCCAGTACTTC. The encoded protein is CASSRTGKNNLQETQYF.

This clone has a handful of counts. This chain uses TRBV29-1 with TRBJ2-7; D is uncertain. CDR3 length: 13 amino acids. Germline CDR1 and CDR2: SQVTM and ANQGSEA. V lost 4 bases and J 2 bases, leaving 12 bases between the germline ends. CDR3 DNA: TGCAGCGTTGTTCTCTTCCCCCCCTACGAGCAGTACTTC. Protein sequence: CSVVLFPPYEQYF.

This chain uses TRBV18 with TRBJ2-7; TRBD2 matches 13 bases. The CDR3 has 15 residues. Germline CDR1 is KGHSH and CDR2 is LQKENI. V shed 2 bases, J shed 4 bases, and the junction held 2 bases outside the gene matches. The chain's CDR3 is CASSPGTSGTYEQYF. Written as DNA, the CDR3 is TGTGCCAGCTCACCAGGGACTAGCGGGACGTACGAGCAGTACTTC.

The chain joins TRBV24-1 to TRBJ2-2; 13 bases map to TRBD2. Losses at the gene ends were 0 bases for V and 5 bases for J; bases not matched to a gene: 2. CDR3 length: 17 residues. Per the germline V gene, CDR1 is KGHDR and CDR2 is SFDVKD. Here the CDR3 DNA reads TGTGCCACCAGTGATTTGACTAGCGGGAGGGAGACCGGGGAGCTGTTTTTT. It encodes CATSDLTSGRETGELFF.

The chain joins TRBV27 to TRBJ1-4, with D possibly matching TRBD1 (6 bases). Germline V gives CDR1 MNHEY, CDR2 SMNVEV (reference sequence). The CDR3 length is 13 residues. V gave up 3 bases and J gave up 7 bases, with 9 bases separating them. Written as DNA, the CDR3 is TGTGCCAGCAGTTTTACAGGGACTGAAAAACTGTTTTTT. Protein: CASSFTGTEKLFF. The full variable domain, its missing parts supplied by reference TRBV27 and TRBJ1-4, is EAQVTQNPRYLITVTGKKLTVTCSQNMNHEYMSWYRQDPGLGLRQIYYSMNVEVTDKGDVPEGYKVSRKEKRNFPLILESPSPNQTSLYFCASSFTGTEKLFFGSGTQLSVL.

This clone was recorded once. The chain carries TRBV19 and TRBJ1-3; D is undetermined. V lost 3 bases to trimming and J lost 2 bases, with 14 bases between them. CDR1 is LNHDA and CDR2 is SQIVND in the germline V gene (reference sequence). The CDR3 spans 16 residues. The CDR3 loop is CASSIPRSTAGNTIYF. The DNA for the CDR3 is TGTGCCAGTAGTATCCCTCGGAGTACCGCTGGAAACACCATATATTTT.

The J gene is TRBJ2-2, the V gene TRBV28; TRBD1 agrees at 7 bases. This CDR3 spans 15 amino acids. Per the germline V gene, CDR1 is MDHEN and CDR2 is SYDVKM. V gave up 6 bases and J gave up 7 bases; unmatched junction bases: 11. CDR3 coding DNA: TGTGCCAGCAGCAGACAGGGCTGGAACGGCGGGGAGCTGTTTTTT. Translation: CASSRQGWNGGELFF.